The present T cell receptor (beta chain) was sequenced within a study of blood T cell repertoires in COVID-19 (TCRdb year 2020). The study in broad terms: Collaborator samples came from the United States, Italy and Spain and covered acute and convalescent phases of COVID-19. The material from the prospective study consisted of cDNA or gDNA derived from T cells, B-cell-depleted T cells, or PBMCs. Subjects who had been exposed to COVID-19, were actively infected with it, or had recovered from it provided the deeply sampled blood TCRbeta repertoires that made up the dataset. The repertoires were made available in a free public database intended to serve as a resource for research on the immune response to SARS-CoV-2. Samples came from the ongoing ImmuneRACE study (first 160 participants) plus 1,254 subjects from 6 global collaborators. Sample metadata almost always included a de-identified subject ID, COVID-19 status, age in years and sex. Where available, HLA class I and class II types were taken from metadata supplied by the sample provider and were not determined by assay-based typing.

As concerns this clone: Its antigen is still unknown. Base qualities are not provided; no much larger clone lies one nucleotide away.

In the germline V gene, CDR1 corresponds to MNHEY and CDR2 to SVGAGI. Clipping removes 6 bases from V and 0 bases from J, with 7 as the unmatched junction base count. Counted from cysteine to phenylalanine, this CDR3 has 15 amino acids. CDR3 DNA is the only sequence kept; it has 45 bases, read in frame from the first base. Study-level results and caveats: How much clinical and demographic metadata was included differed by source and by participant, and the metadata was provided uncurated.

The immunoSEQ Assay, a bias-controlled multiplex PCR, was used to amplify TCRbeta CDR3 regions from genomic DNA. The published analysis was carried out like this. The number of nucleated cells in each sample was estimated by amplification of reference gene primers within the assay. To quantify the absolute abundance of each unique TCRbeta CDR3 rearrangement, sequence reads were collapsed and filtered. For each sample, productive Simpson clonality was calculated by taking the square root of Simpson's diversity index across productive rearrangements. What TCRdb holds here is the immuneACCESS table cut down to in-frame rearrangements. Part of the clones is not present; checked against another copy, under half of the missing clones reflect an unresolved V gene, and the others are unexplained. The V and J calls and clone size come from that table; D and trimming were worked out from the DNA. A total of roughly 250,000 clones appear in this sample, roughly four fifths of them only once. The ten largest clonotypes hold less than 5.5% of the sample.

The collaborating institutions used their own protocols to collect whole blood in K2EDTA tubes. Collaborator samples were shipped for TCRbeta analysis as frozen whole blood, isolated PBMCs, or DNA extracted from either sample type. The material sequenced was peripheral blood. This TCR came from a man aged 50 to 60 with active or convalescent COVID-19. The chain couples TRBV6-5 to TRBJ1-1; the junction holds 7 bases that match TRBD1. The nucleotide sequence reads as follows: TGTGCCAGCAGCCTCCAGGACAGGTTGAACACTGAAGCTTTCTTT. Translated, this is CASSLQDRLNTEAFF.